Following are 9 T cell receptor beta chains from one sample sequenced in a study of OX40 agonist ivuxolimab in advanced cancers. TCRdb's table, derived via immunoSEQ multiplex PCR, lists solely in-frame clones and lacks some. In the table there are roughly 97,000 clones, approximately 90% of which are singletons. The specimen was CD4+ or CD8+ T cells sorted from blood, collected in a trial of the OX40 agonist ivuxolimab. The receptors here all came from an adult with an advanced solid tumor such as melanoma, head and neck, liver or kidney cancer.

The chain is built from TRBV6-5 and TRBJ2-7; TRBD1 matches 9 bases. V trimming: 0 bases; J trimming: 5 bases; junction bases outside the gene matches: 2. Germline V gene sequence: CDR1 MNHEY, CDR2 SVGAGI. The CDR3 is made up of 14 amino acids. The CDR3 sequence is CASSYSGQGDEQYF. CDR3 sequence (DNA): TGTGCCAGCAGTTACTCGGGACAGGGAGACGAGCAGTACTTC.

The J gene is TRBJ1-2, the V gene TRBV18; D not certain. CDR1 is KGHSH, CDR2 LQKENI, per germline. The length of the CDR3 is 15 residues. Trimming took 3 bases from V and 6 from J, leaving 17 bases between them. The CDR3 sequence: CASSPPSEGRNGYTF. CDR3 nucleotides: TGTGCCAGCTCACCCCCCTCTGAAGGGAGGAATGGCTACACCTTC.

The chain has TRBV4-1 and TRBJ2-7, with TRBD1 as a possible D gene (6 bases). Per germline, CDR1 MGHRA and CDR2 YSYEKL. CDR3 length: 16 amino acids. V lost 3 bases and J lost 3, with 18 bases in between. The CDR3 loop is CASSQGDRQAYYEQYF. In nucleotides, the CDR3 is TGCGCCAGCAGCCAGGGCGACAGGCAAGCTTACTACGAGCAGTACTTC.

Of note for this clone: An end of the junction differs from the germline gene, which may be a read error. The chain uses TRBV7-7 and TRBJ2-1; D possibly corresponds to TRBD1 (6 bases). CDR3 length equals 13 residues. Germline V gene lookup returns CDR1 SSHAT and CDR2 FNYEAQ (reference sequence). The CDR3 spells CASSLGPDREQFF. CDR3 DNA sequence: TGTGCTAGCAGCTTAGGACCAGACAGGGAGCAGTTCTTC.

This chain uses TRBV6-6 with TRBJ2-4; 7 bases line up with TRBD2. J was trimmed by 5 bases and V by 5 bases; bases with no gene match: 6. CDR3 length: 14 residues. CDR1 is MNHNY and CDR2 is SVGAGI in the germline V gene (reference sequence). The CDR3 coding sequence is TGTGCCAGCAGTCCCTCTCGGGGGGAAAACATTCAGTACTTC. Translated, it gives CASSPSRGENIQYF.

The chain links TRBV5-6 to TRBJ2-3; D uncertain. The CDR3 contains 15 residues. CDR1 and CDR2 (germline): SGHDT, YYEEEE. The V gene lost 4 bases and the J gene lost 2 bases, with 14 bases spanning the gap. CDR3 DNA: TGTGCCAGCAGCCAGAACGGCCCCCTCACAGATACGCAGTATTTT. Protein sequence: CASSQNGPLTDTQYF.

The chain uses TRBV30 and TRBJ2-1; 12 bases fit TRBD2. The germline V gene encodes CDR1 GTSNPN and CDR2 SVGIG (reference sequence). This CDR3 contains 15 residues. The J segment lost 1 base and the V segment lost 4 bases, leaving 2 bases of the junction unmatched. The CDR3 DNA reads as TGTGCCTGGACGGGACTAGCGGGTTCCTACAATGAGCAGTTCTTC. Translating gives CAWTGLAGSYNEQFF. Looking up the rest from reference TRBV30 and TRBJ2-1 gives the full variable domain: SQTIHQWPATLVQPVGSPLSLECTVEGTSNPNLYWYRQAAGRGLQLLFYSVGIGQISSEVPQNLSASRPQDRQFILSSKKLLLSDSGFYLCAWTGLAGSYNEQFFGPGTRLTVL.

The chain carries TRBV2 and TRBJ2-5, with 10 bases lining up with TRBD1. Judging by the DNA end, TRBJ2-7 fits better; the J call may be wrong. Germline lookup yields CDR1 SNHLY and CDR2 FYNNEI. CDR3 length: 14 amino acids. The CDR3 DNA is TGTGCCAGCAGGCCCGGGACAGGGGTCTACGAGCAGTACTTC. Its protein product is CASRPGTGVYEQYF.

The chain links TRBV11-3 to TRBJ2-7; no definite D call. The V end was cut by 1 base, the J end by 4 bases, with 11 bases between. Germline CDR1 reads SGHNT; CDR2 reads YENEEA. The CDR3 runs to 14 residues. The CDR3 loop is CASSLGPISYEQYF. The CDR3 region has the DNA TGTGCCAGCAGCTTAGGGCCTATCTCTTACGAGCAGTACTTC.